What follows are 27 T cell receptor beta chains derived from one specimen sequenced in a study of T cells in Graves' hyperthyroidism and ophthalmopathy. Researchers amplified the TCR beta CDR3 regions from RNA transcripts. HTBI primers were the set used in a first-round RT-PCR of the TCR CDR3. From the multiplex PCR reads, TCRdb called clonotypes with MiXCR, one entry per CDR3 protein. The sample carries fewer than 750,000 distinct CDR3 sequences, about 15% recorded once. Sequenced: blood. The source of these receptors is a woman in her forties with Graves' ophthalmopathy.

This clonotype was observed at least ten times. The rearrangement joins TRBV6-5 to TRBJ2-7; D is undetermined. The V end lost 5 bases, the J end lost 2 bases, and 10 bases lay between the germline ends. CDR1 is MNHEY and CDR2 is SVGAGI in the germline V gene. The CDR3 extends over 13 amino acids. The CDR3 region has the DNA TGTGCCAGCAGTCACCTCGGGCCCTACGAGCAGTACTTC. Protein sequence: CASSHLGPYEQYF.

In its sample, this clonotype was seen many times. The chain links TRBV7-9 to TRBJ1-2; D uncertain. The CDR3 loop spans 12 amino acids. The V end lost 1 base, the J end lost 8 bases, and 8 bases lay between the germline ends. Germline V gene lookup returns CDR1 SEHNR and CDR2 FQNEAQ (reference sequence). The CDR3 loop is CASSLDSGGYTF. The CDR3 DNA is TGTGCCAGCAGCTTAGATTCGGGCGGCTACACCTTC.

This clonotype came up many times. The CDR3 region is CASRILERETQYF. In DNA, the CDR3 is TGTGCCAGCAGAATTCTAGAGCGGGAGACCCAGTACTTC. The chain is built from TRBV6-2 or TRBV6-3 and TRBJ2-5; tentatively, D is TRBD2 (5 bases). CDR3 size: 13 residues. Germline CDR1 MNHEY, CDR2 SVGEGT. Trimming left V 6 bases short and J 5 bases short, with 13 bases between.

The rearrangement links TRBV5-4 to TRBJ1-1; TRBD1 matches 7 bases. The V and J ends lost 7 bases and 1 base, in that order; junction bases with no gene match: 10. The germline gives CDR1 SGHNT, CDR2 YYREEE (reference sequence). The CDR3 length is 15 residues. The CDR3 DNA reads TGTGCCAGCGGGTCGACAGGGATGGCGAACACTGAAGCTTTCTTT. Translation: CASGSTGMANTEAFF.

This clonotype was found a few times. The V gene is TRBV29-1, the J gene TRBJ1-2; no clear D. Germline V gene data show CDR1 as SQVTM and CDR2 as ANQGSEA. The ends were cut back, 5 bases at V and 5 bases at J, with 9 bases in the middle. There are 11 residues in the CDR3. DNA of the CDR3: TGCAGCGTTTGGACTGAGTATGGCTACACCTTC. Protein sequence: CSVWTEYGYTF.

This clonotype was observed at least ten times. The chain uses TRBV20-1 and TRBJ2-7, with 8 positions matching TRBD2. The CDR3 is made up of 15 amino acids. The germline gives CDR1 DFQATT, CDR2 SNEGSKA (reference sequence). Losses at the gene ends were 1 base for V and 4 bases for J; bases not matched to a gene: 9. The CDR3 bases are TGCAGTGCTAGAGCCCCGGATAGCGGGAAGTACGAGCAGTACTTC. This translates into CSARAPDSGKYEQYF.

This clonotype was observed at least ten times. V is TRBV28 and J is TRBJ2-5, with 13 nucleotides matching TRBD2. There are 13 residues in the CDR3. Germline-derived CDR1 and CDR2 are MDHEN and SYDVKM. J was trimmed by 5 bases and V by 10 bases; bases with no gene match: 4. The CDR3 here is CATRTSGSETQYF. The CDR3 bases are TGTGCCACCCGGACTAGCGGGAGCGAGACCCAGTACTTC.

This clonotype occurred a few times. The V and J genes are TRBV4-1 and TRBJ1-2; D is possibly TRBD1 (6 bases). The CDR3 totals 13 residues. Trimming shortened V by 3 bases and J by 9 bases, and 14 bases separated the two germline ends. Germline CDR1 MGHRA, CDR2 YSYEKL. This CDR3 reads CASSQGTGFRYTF. CDR3 bases: TGCGCCAGCAGCCAGGGTACAGGGTTCCGCTACACCTTC.

This clonotype was seen many times. The CDR3 loop reads CSVLAVGETQYF. The CDR3, as DNA: TGCAGCGTTTTAGCGGTGGGGGAGACCCAGTACTTC. The chain uses TRBV29-1 and TRBJ2-5; tentatively, D is TRBD2 (6 bases). Germline V gene sequence: CDR1 SQVTM, CDR2 ANQGSEA. Trimming took 5 bases from V and 5 from J, leaving 12 bases between them. The CDR3 is 12 residues long.

This clonotype was recorded at least ten times. The J gene is TRBJ1-2, the V gene TRBV19; D unresolved. CDR1 is LNHDA and CDR2 is SQIVND in the germline V gene (reference sequence). V was shortened by 4 bases and J by 2 bases, with 17 bases between the two germline ends. The CDR3 consists of 16 residues. The CDR3 DNA sequence: TGTGCCAGTAGTACCCAAACCCAAGACGGGAACTATGGCTACACCTTC. Translation: CASSTQTQDGNYGYTF.

This clonotype has a count of ten or more. CDR3 nucleotide sequence: TGTGCCAGTAGTCCGGGCAGGATCTACGAGCAGTACTTC. Protein sequence: CASSPGRIYEQYF. The V gene is TRBV19, the J gene TRBJ2-7, with no clear D. This CDR3 spans 13 amino acids. Trimming cost V 5 bases and J 3 bases, with 11 bases left between them. Per germline, CDR1 LNHDA and CDR2 SQIVND (reference sequence). Together with reference TRBV19 and TRBJ2-7, the CDR3 gives the full variable domain: DGGITQSPKYLFRKEGQNVTLSCEQNLNHDAMYWYRQDPGQGLRLIYYSQIVNDFQKGDIAEGYSVSREKKESFPLTVTSAQKNPTAFYLCASSPGRIYEQYFGPGTRLTVT.

This rearrangement joins TRBV11-2 to TRBJ1-1; 8 bases are a match to TRBD1. In germline, CDR1 is SGHAT, CDR2 FQNNGV. The CDR3 runs 17 residues. J gave up 3 bases and V 5 bases, and 14 bases lay outside the gene matches. The CDR3 loop is CASSRGDRRFLYTEAFF. In nucleotides, the CDR3 is TGTGCCAGCAGCCGGGGGGACAGGAGATTCTTATACACTGAAGCTTTCTTT.

This clonotype was observed many times. V usage is TRBV28 and J usage is TRBJ2-7; D is uncertain. The CDR3 runs to 13 residues. V lost 10 bases to trimming and J lost 0 bases, with 13 bases between them. Per the germline V gene, CDR1 is MDHEN and CDR2 is SYDVKM. The DNA of the CDR3 is TGTGCCACTGAGAACAGCAGCTCCTACGAGCAGTACTTC. It yields the protein CATENSSSYEQYF.

The chain joins TRBV5-1 to TRBJ2-5; TRBD2 aligns across 11 bases. V was clipped by 4 bases and J by 2 bases; unmatched bases: 7. This CDR3 region has 16 residues. Germline V CDR1 and CDR2: SGHRS, YFSETQ. In DNA form, the CDR3 reads TGCGCCAGCAGCCCGACGGGACTAGCGGATCAAGAGACCCAGTACTTC. This gives the protein CASSPTGLADQETQYF.

The sample holds many counts of this clonotype. As DNA, the CDR3 is TGTGCCAGCAGTGAAAGACAGGGAGACTATGGCTACACCTTC. Protein product: CASSERQGDYGYTF. The chain joins TRBV2 to TRBJ1-2, with TRBD1 identical over 7 bases. Trimming removed 2 bases from V and 3 bases from J; junction bases left unmatched: 3. Germline-derived CDR1 and CDR2 are SNHLY and FYNNEI. The CDR3 loop spans 14 amino acids.

In its sample, this clonotype was seen many times. This chain connects TRBV20-1 to TRBJ2-7; either TRBD1 or TRBD2 may supply D (5 bases each). Trimming removed 6 bases from V and 0 bases from J, with 12 bases in between. The CDR3 is made up of 13 amino acids. CDR1 is DFQATT, CDR2 SNEGSKA, per germline (reference sequence). The CDR3 loop is CSADRDVSYEQYF. The CDR3 nucleotides are TGCAGTGCGGACCGGGACGTCTCCTACGAGCAGTACTTC.

The chain links TRBV9 to TRBJ2-7; 10 bases are shared with TRBD2. Germline V lookup: CDR1 SGDLS, CDR2 YYNGEE. This CDR3 is built from 16 residues. V dropped 4 bases and J dropped 3; count of bases not matched to a gene: 10. CDR3 amino acids: CASSPRPGLALYEQYF. CDR3 coding DNA: TGTGCCAGCAGCCCTCGACCGGGACTAGCGCTCTACGAGCAGTACTTC.

This clonotype was seen at least ten times. The chain uses TRBV27 and TRBJ2-5; 8 bases are shared with TRBD2. Per the germline V gene, CDR1 is MNHEY and CDR2 is SMNVEV (reference sequence). CDR3 length: 16 amino acids. V dropped 7 bases and J dropped 4; count of bases not matched to a gene: 14. CDR3 sequence (DNA): TGTGCCAGCACCCCTGAGAGCCGGGGGGGGCCAGAGACCCAGTACTTC. Its protein is CASTPESRGGPETQYF.

This sequence joins TRBV4-1 and TRBJ2-7, with 7 bases identical to TRBD2. The germline V gene encodes CDR1 MGHRA and CDR2 YSYEKL. The CDR3 has 17 residues. J gave up 0 bases and V 0 bases, and 8 bases lay outside the gene matches. The CDR3 bases are TGCGCCAGCAGCCAAGACTTTAAAAAGCGGGACTCCTACGAGCAGTACTTC. Its protein is CASSQDFKKRDSYEQYF.

In its sample, this clonotype was seen many times. This chain uses TRBV7-2 with TRBJ2-5, with no clear D. This CDR3 has 12 residues. With 4 bases removed from V and 5 bases from J, the gap between germline ends came to 8 bases. CDR1 is SGHTA, CDR2 FQGNSA, per germline. Here the CDR3 reads CASSWGGETQYF. The CDR3 nucleotides read TGTGCCAGCAGCTGGGGTGGGGAGACCCAGTACTTC. The full variable domain, rest sourced from reference TRBV7-2 and TRBJ2-5, is GAGVSQSPSNKVTEKGKDVELRCDPISGHTALYWYRQSLGQGLEFLIYFQGNSAPDKSGLPSDRFSAERTGGSVSTLTIQRTQQEDSAVYLCASSWGGETQYFGPGTRLLVL.

This clonotype appeared many times. The DNA for the CDR3 is TGTGCCAGCAGCTCTTCGGGACAGGGGGCGGGCGAGCAGTACTTC. It translates to CASSSSGQGAGEQYF. The chain employs TRBV12-3 or TRBV12-4 and TRBJ2-7, with 12 positions matching TRBD1. V lost 6 bases, J lost 6 bases, and 9 bases stayed unmatched. This CDR3 spans 15 amino acids.

The chain uses TRBV13 and TRBJ2-7, with 7 bases lining up with TRBD2. This CDR3 is 15 amino acids long. The V gene's germline CDR1 is PRHDT and CDR2 FYEKMQ (reference sequence). With V trimmed by 5 bases and J by 4 bases, 11 bases remained unmatched. CDR3 DNA sequence: TGTGCCAGCAGCCTGTCTAGGGCGGGAGTATACGAGCAGTACTTC. Translated, it gives CASSLSRAGVYEQYF.

This clonotype was observed at least ten times. The chain combines TRBV7-9 with TRBJ2-7; D is unresolved. Germline-derived CDR1 and CDR2 are SEHNR and FQNEAQ (reference sequence). Deletions cut 1 base from V and 2 bases from J, with 9 bases between. There are 14 residues in the CDR3. CDR3 loop: CASSLVEVPYEQYF. The CDR3 DNA follows: TGTGCCAGCAGCTTAGTAGAAGTACCCTACGAGCAGTACTTC. Full variable domain (missing parts from reference TRBV7-9 and TRBJ2-7): DTGVSQNPRHKITKRGQNVTFRCDPISEHNRLYWYRQTLGQGPEFLTYFQNEAQLEKSRLLSDRFSAERPKGSFSTLEIQRTEQGDSAMYLCASSLVEVPYEQYFGPGTRLTVT.

This clonotype was found many times. V usage is TRBV2 and J usage is TRBJ2-5; D is unresolved. Trimming cost V 6 bases and J 0 bases, with 11 bases left between them. The length of the CDR3 is 14 residues. Germline values: CDR1 SNHLY, CDR2 FYNNEI. CDR3 DNA sequence: TGTGCCAGCAGCCGGAGCGTAAACCAAGAGACCCAGTACTTC. This translates into CASSRSVNQETQYF.

This clonotype was observed many times. V is TRBV7-9 and J is TRBJ2-7; D is unresolved. The germline CDR1 and CDR2 sequences are SEHNR and FQNEAQ (reference sequence). This CDR3 contains 14 residues. V lost 0 bases, J lost 0 bases, and 6 bases lay in between. The CDR3 loop reads CASSLAHTSYEQYF. DNA for the CDR3: TGTGCCAGCAGCTTAGCACATACCTCCTACGAGCAGTACTTC.

The J gene is TRBJ1-1, the V gene TRBV20-1; TRBD1 matches at 7 bases. V shed 4 bases and J 6 bases; nucleotides not matched to a gene: 8. The CDR3 covers 13 residues. CDR1 is DFQATT, CDR2 SNEGSKA, per germline (reference sequence). The CDR3 coding sequence is TGCAGTGCTATAATACAGGGGTTCGCTGAAGCTTTCTTT. Its protein is CSAIIQGFAEAFF.

Turning to this clonotype: A much more abundant neighbour one base away suggests this may be a read error. V gene TRBV12-3 or TRBV12-4 combines with J gene TRBJ2-7, with no clear D. The length of the CDR3 is 15 residues. Trimming stripped 3 bases from V and 0 bases from J, with 12 bases between. The CDR3 bases are TGTGCCAGCAGTTTCTCTCTGCCCGTCTCCTACGAGCAGTACTTC. This codes for CASSFSLPVSYEQYF.